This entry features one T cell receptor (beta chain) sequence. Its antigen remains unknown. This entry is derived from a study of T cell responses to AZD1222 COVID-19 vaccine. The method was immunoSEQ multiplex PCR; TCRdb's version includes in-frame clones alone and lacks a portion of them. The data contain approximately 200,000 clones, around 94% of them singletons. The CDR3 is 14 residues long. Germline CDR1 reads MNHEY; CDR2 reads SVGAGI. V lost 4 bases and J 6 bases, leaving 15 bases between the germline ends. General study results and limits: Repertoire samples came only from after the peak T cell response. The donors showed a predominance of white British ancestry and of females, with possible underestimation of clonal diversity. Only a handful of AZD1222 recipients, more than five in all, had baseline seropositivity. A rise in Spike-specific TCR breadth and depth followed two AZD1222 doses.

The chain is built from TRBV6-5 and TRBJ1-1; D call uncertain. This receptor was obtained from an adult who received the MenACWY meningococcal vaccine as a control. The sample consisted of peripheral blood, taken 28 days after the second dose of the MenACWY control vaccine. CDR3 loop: CASSSPLISPEAFF. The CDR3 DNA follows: TGTGCCAGCAGTTCCCCCTTAATTTCACCTGAAGCTTTCTTT.